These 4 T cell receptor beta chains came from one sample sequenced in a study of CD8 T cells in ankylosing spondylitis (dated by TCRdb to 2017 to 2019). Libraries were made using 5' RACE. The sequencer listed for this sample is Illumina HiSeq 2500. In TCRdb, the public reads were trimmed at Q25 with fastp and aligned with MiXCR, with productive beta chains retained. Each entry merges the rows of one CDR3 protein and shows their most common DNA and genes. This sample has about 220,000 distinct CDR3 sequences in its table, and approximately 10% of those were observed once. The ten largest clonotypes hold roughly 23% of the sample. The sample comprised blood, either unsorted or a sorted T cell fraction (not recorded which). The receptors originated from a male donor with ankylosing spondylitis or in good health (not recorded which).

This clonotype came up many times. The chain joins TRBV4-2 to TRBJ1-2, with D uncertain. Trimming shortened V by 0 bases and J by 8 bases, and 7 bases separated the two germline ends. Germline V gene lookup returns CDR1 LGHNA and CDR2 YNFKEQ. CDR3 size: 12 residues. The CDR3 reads CASSQDDRGYTF. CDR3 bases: TGTGCCAGCAGCCAAGATGATCGCGGCTACACCTTC.

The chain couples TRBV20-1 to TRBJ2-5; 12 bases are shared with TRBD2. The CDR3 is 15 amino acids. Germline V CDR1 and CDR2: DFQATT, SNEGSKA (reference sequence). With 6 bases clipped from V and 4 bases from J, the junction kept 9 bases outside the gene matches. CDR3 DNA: TGCAGTGCGCCTCCTAGCGGGGGGGCCTCAGAGACCCAGTACTTC. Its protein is CSAPPSGGASETQYF.

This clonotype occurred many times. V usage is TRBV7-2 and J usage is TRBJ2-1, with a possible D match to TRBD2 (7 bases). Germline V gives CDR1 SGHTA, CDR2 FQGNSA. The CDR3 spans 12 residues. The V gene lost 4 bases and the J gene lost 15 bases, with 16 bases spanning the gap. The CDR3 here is CASSSNRGGMFF. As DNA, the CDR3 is TGTGCCAGCAGCTCCAATAGGGGGGGTATGTTCTTC.

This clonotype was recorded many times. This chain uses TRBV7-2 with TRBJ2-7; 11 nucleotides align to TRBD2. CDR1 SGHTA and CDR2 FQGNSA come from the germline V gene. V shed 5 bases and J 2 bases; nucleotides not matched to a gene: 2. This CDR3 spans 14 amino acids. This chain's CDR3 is CASSGTSGPYEQYF. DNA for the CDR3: TGTGCCAGCAGCGGGACTAGCGGTCCCTACGAGCAGTACTTC.